Listed here are 16 T cell receptor beta chains from one sample, sequenced in a study of blood T cell repertoires in COVID-19. Profiling relied on immunoSEQ multiplex PCR, and the TCRdb table lists in-frame clones only, not all of them. The sample lists roughly 200,000 clones, 84% occurring once. The sequenced material came from peripheral blood. The receptors come from a human donor in a cohort sampled during active COVID-19.

V usage is TRBV9 and J usage is TRBJ1-3; maybe TRBD1 (5 bases). Germline V gene lookup returns CDR1 SGDLS and CDR2 YYNGEE. The CDR3 is 14 residues long. Trimming cost V 4 bases and J 6 bases, with 14 bases left between them. Written as DNA, the CDR3 is TGTGCCAGCAGCAGGGGACGCGGGGAAAACACCATATATTTT. It encodes CASSRGRGENTIYF.

The rearrangement joins TRBV11-1 to TRBJ2-7; 8 positions agree with TRBD1. With 5 bases clipped from V and 5 bases from J, the junction kept 8 bases outside the gene matches. CDR1 is SGHAT and CDR2 is FQDESV in the germline V gene (reference sequence). There are 14 residues in the CDR3. CDR3: CASSPDRGRHEQYF. In nucleotides, the CDR3 is TGTGCCAGCAGCCCTGACAGGGGTCGACACGAGCAGTACTTC. Full variable domain (rest looked up from reference TRBV11-1 and TRBJ2-7): EAEVAQSPRYKITEKSQAVAFWCDPISGHATLYWYRQILGQGPELLVQFQDESVVDDSQLPKDRFSAERLKGVDSTLKIQPAELGDSAMYLCASSPDRGRHEQYFGPGTRLTVT.

This clone was counted only a few times. The chain links TRBV6-5 to TRBJ2-4; 7 positions match TRBD1. The germline gives CDR1 MNHEY, CDR2 SVGAGI. With 6 bases clipped from V and 8 bases from J, the junction kept 13 bases outside the gene matches. This CDR3 region has 15 residues. CDR3: CASRAGTATNHIQYF. Written as DNA, the CDR3 is TGTGCCAGCAGAGCCGGGACAGCCACAAACCACATTCAGTACTTC.

The sample holds a few counts of this clone. The chain recombines TRBV5-6 with TRBJ2-3, with 11 bases that match TRBD1. The germline V gene has CDR1 SGHDT and CDR2 YYEEEE. The CDR3 totals 17 residues. With 4 bases clipped from V and 5 bases from J, the junction kept 12 bases outside the gene matches. The CDR3 DNA sequence: TGTGCCAGCAGCAGACGAATCCGGGACAGGGGGGAAGATACGCAGTATTTT. Protein product: CASSRRIRDRGEDTQYF.

The chain couples TRBV9 to TRBJ2-1; 7 bases fit TRBD2. The V and J ends lost 3 bases and 2 bases, in that order; junction bases with no gene match: 2. Germline V CDR1 and CDR2: SGDLS, YYNGEE. The CDR3 length is 14 residues. The CDR3 sequence: CASSERDPYNEQFF. The CDR3 nucleotides read TGTGCCAGCAGCGAGCGGGACCCCTACAATGAGCAGTTCTTC. The entire variable domain, with the rest obtained from reference TRBV9 and TRBJ2-1, is as follows: DSGVTQTPKHLITATGQRVTLRCSPRSGDLSVYWYQQSLDQGLQFLIQYYNGEERAKGNILERFSAQQFPDLHSELNLSSLELGDSALYFCASSERDPYNEQFFGPGTRLTVL.

The V gene is TRBV3-1 (or the pseudogene TRBV3-2), the J gene TRBJ2-3; weak D call: TRBD2 (5 bases). This CDR3 is 13 amino acids long. Germline CDR1 LGHDT, CDR2 YNNKEL (reference sequence). Trimming stripped 2 bases from V and 12 bases from J, with 15 bases between. In DNA, the CDR3 is TGTGCCAGCAGCCAATTGTTGCGGGTGGGACAGTATTTT. This sequence encodes CASSQLLRVGQYF.

The chain links TRBV5-1 to TRBJ2-7; D is possibly TRBD2 (6 bases). Trimming cost V 4 bases and J 3 bases, with 17 bases left between them. CDR3 length equals 15 residues. Germline values: CDR1 SGHRS, CDR2 YFSETQ. CDR3 sequence: CASSPISGENYEQYF. The CDR3 DNA sequence: TGCGCCAGCAGCCCCATCTCGGGGGAGAACTACGAGCAGTACTTC.

The rearrangement joins TRBV28 to TRBJ2-4; D may be TRBD2 (6 bases). Germline V CDR1 and CDR2: MDHEN, SYDVKM. This CDR3 region has 19 residues. V was clipped by 5 bases and J by 5 bases, with 28 bases between them. DNA of the CDR3: TGTGCCAGCAGTCCTCCGGGACTTCCGCCCCTGGGGCAAGAAAACATTCAGTACTTC. This codes for CASSPPGLPPLGQENIQYF.

This clone has only a few counts. The chain carries TRBV15 and TRBJ1-1; D is ambiguous. The germline V gene has CDR1 LNHNV and CDR2 YYDKDF (reference sequence). The V and J ends lost 3 bases and 7 bases respectively, with 9 bases between them. This CDR3 is built from 12 residues. CDR3 protein: CATSSGRDEAFF. The DNA for the CDR3 is TGTGCCACCAGCAGTGGACGGGATGAAGCTTTCTTT.

This chain links TRBV21-1 with TRBJ2-7; the table's D call, TRBD2, was not checked against the DNA. TRBV21-1 is designated a pseudogene. This CDR3 has 15 amino acids. The CDR3 protein is CASPKGGRHGYEQYF. As DNA, the CDR3 is TGTGCCAGCCCAAAGGGGGGGCGCCACGGGTACGAGCAGTACTTC.

The rearrangement uses TRBV28 and TRBJ2-7; a weak D match, TRBD1 (8 bases). The CDR3 length is 14 residues. V was pared by 5 bases and J by 3 bases, with 14 bases between. The germline gives CDR1 MDHEN, CDR2 SYDVKM. The CDR3 DNA reads as TGTGCCAGCAGTACTACAGGGGGGGTCTACGAGCAGTACTTC. As protein: CASSTTGGVYEQYF. The full variable domain, in which reference TRBV28 and TRBJ2-7 provide the parts outside the CDR3, is DVKVTQSSRYLVKRTGEKVFLECVQDMDHENMFWYRQDPGLGLRLIYFSYDVKMKEKGDIPEGYSVSREKKERFSLILESASTNQTSMYLCASSTTGGVYEQYFGPGTRLTVT.

The chain links TRBV28 to TRBJ1-5; the D is unclear. Trimming shortened V by 4 bases and J by 7 bases, and 8 bases separated the two germline ends. Germline loops: CDR1 MDHEN, CDR2 SYDVKM. The CDR3 has 12 residues. The CDR3 nucleotides read TGTGCCAGCAGTTCCGACATCCAGCCCCAGCATTTT. It encodes CASSSDIQPQHF.

The rearrangement uses TRBV6-5 and TRBJ1-5; 7 nucleotides agree with TRBD1. The CDR3 consists of 13 residues. V shed 6 bases and J 6 bases; nucleotides not matched to a gene: 5. In germline, CDR1 is MNHEY, CDR2 SVGAGI. CDR3 DNA: TGTGCCAGCAGCCCAGGGGGGACTCAGCCCCAGCATTTT. Protein: CASSPGGTQPQHF.

J is TRBJ2-7 and V is TRBV10-2; 7 bases fit TRBD2. Germline V gene data show CDR1 as WSHSY and CDR2 as SAAADI. Trimming took 6 bases from V and 2 from J; bases not matched to a gene: 4. The CDR3 spans 13 residues. The CDR3 protein is CASSWGGTYEQYF. The CDR3 nucleotides read TGCGCCAGCAGCTGGGGGGGAACCTACGAGCAGTACTTC.

The CDR3 here is CASSLAVFSNTEAFF. DNA of the CDR3: TGCGCCAGCAGCTTGGCTGTATTTTCGAACACTGAAGCTTTCTTT. The V gene is TRBV5-1, the J gene TRBJ1-1; no firm D call. Deletions cut 0 bases from V and 1 base from J, with 10 bases between. The CDR3 extends over 15 amino acids. CDR1 and CDR2 (germline): SGHRS, YFSETQ.

This CDR3 is CASSPGLSGFNEQFF. The CDR3 nucleotides are TGTGCCAGCAGCCCAGGCTTGAGCGGATTCAATGAGCAGTTCTTC. This chain links TRBV9 with TRBJ2-1; the D gene is possibly TRBD2 (5 bases). The CDR3 has 15 residues. V was cut by 4 bases and J by 6 bases, with 17 bases left in between. Looked up from germline, CDR1 is SGDLS and CDR2 is YYNGEE.